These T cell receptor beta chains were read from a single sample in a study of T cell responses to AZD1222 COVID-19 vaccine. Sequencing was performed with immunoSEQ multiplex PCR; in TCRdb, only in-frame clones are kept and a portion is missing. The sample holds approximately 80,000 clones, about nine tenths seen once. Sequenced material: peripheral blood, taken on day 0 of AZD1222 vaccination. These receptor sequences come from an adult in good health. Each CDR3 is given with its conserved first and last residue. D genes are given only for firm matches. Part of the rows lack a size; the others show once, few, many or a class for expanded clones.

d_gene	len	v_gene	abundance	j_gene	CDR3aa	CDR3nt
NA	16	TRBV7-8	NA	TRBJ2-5	CASSLGGDYRMETQYF	TGTGCCAGCAGCCTCGGGGGAGACTATCGGATGGAGACCCAGTACTTC
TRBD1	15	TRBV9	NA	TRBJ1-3	CASSPGGSSGNTIYF	TGTGCCAGCAGCCCAGGGGGGTCCTCTGGAAACACCATATATTTT
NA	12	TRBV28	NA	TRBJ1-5	CASNVGNQPQHF	TGTGCCAGCAATGTAGGGAATCAGCCCCAGCATTTT
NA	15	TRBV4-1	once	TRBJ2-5	CASSLLGSGRETQYF	TGCGCCAGCAGCCTTTTGGGGTCCGGAAGGGAGACCCAGTACTTC
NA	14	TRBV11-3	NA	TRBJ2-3	CASSLGRSTDTQYF	TGTGCCAGCAGCTTAGGTAGAAGCACAGATACGCAGTATTTT
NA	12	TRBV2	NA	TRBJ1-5	CASSYEGQPQHF	TGTGCCAGCAGTTACGAGGGGCAGCCCCAGCATTTT
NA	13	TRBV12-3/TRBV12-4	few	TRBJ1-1	CASSLGRGSKAFF	TGTGCCAGCAGTTTGGGCAGGGGTTCTAAAGCTTTCTTT
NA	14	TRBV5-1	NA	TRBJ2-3	CASSLNAAADTQYF	TGCGCCAGCAGCTTGAACGCCGCCGCAGATACGCAGTATTTT
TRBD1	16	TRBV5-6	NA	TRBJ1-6	CASSRGQGSYNSPLHF	TGTGCCAGCAGCCGGGGACAGGGCTCCTATAATTCACCCCTCCACTTT
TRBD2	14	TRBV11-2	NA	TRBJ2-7	CASSGGLAGEVQYF	TGTGCCAGCAGCGGAGGGCTAGCGGGAGAGGTGCAGTACTTC
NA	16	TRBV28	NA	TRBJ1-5	CASSSDSFPGNQPQHF	TGTGCCAGCAGCTCGGACAGCTTCCCAGGGAATCAGCCCCAGCATTTT